This TCR beta chain was observed in a study of vaccination effects on CD4 cells after COVID-19. In the ViraFEST assay, antigen-specific CD4+ clonotypes were identified by expansion after peptide-pool stimulation. Following an approximately 11-day culture, CD4+ T cells were purified. The study found no prior SARS-CoV-2 infection in the vaccine recipients, who tested negative for nucleocapsid antibodies. Culturing of 1.5 million to 2.5 million PBMC per well took place with roughly 10 IU/ml IL-2 and about 10 ug/ml peptides. Half-medium changes using IL-2 medium occurred on days 3 and 7. Overall study results and limits: Pronounced clonal contraction occurred in clones induced by infection and by vaccine late after vaccination.

CDR1 LGHDT and CDR2 YNNKEL come from the germline V gene (reference sequence). The CDR3 sequence is 14 residues long. V was clipped by 0 bases and J by 4 bases, with 9 bases between them. Using immunoSEQ multiplex PCR, the repertoire was profiled, and TCRdb retains in-frame clones only, with some absent. The data show under 65,000 clones, with around 75% seen just once and about 2.2% held by the top ten. For this clone: Its matching antigen is unknown.

Source: CD4+ T cells from PBMCs cultured with HCoV-229E spike peptides, taken before COVID-19 vaccination. The chain is built from TRBV3-1 (or the pseudogene TRBV3-2) and TRBJ1-1; D remains ambiguous. This receptor was identified in a human donor who received a COVID-19 vaccine. CDR3 in amino acids: CASSQERVGTEAFF. Here the CDR3 DNA reads TGTGCCAGCAGCCAAGAAAGGGTAGGCACTGAAGCTTTCTTT.